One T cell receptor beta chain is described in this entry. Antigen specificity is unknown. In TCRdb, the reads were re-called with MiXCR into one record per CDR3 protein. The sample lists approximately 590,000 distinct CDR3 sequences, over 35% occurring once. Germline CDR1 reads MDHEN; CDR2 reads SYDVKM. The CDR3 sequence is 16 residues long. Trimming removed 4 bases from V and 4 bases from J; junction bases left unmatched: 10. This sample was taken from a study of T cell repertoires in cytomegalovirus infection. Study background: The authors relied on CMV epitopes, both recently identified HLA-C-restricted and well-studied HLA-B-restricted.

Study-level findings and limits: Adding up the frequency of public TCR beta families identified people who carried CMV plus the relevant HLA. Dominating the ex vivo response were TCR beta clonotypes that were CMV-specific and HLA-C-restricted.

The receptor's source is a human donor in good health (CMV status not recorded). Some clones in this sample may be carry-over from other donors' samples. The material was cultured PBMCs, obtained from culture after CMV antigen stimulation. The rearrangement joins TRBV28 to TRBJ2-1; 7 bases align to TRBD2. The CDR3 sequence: CASSSGTTVPYNEQFF. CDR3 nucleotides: TGTGCCAGCAGTTCTGGGACTACCGTCCCTTACAATGAGCAGTTCTTC.